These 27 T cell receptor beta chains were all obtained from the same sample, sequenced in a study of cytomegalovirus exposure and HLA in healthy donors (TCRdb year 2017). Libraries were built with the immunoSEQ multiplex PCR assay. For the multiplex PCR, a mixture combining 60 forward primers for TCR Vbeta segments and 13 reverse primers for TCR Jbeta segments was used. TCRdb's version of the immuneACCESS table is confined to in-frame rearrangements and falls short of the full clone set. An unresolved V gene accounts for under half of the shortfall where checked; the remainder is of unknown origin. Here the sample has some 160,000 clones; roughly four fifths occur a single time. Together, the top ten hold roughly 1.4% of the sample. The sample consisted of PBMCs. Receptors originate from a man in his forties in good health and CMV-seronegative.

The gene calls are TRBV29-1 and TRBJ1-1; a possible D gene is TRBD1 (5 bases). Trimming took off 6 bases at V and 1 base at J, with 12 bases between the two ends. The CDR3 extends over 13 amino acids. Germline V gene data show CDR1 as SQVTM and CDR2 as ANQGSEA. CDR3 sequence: CSVLRGANTEAFF. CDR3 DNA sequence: TGCAGCGTGCTCCGCGGGGCGAACACTGAAGCTTTCTTT.

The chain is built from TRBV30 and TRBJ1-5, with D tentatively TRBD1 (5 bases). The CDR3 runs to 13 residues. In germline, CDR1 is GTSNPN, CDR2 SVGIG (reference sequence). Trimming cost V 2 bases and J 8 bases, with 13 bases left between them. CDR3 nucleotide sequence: TGTGCCTGGAGTATGGCAGGGTGGGAGCCCCAGCATTTT. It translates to CAWSMAGWEPQHF.

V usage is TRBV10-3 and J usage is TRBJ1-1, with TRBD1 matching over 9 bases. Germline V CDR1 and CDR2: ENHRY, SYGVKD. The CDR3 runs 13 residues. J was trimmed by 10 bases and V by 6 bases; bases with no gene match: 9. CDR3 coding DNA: TGTGCCATCAGGTCCCAGGGACAGGGCCTAGCTTTCTTT. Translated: CAIRSQGQGLAFF.

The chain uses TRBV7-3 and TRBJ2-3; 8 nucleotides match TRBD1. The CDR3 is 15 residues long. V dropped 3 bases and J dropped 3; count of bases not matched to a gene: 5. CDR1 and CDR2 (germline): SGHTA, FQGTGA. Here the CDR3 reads CASSFDQGATDTQYF. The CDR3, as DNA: TGTGCCAGCAGCTTTGACCAGGGGGCAACAGATACGCAGTATTTT.

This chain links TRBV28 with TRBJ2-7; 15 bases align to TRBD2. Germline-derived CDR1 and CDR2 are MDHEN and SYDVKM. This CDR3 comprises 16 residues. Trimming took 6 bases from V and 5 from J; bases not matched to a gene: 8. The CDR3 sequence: CASSSPGTSGRNEQYV. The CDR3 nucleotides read TGTGCCAGCAGCTCCCCCGGGACTAGCGGGAGGAACGAGCAGTACGTC.

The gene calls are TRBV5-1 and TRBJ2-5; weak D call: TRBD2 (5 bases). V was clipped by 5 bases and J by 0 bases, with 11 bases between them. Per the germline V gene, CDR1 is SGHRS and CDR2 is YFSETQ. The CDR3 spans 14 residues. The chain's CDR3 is CASRRRADQETQYF. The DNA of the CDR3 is TGCGCCAGCAGGCGGCGAGCGGACCAAGAGACCCAGTACTTC.

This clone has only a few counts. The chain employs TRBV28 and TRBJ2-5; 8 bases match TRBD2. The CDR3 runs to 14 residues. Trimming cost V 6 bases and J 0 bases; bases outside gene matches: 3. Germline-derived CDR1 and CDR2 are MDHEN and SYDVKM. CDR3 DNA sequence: TGTGCCAGCAGCTCGGGACTAGACCAAGAGACCCAGTACTTC. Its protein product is CASSSGLDQETQYF. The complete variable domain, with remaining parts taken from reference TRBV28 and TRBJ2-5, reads DVKVTQSSRYLVKRTGEKVFLECVQDMDHENMFWYRQDPGLGLRLIYFSYDVKMKEKGDIPEGYSVSREKKERFSLILESASTNQTSMYLCASSSGLDQETQYFGPGTRLLVL.

The CDR3 DNA is TGCAGCGTTGATTACAGGGGGAACACTGAAGCTTTCTTT. This gives the protein CSVDYRGNTEAFF. This chain connects TRBV29-1 to TRBJ1-1; TRBD1 matches at 7 bases. J gave up 1 base and V 3 bases, and 2 bases lay outside the gene matches. CDR3 size: 13 residues. Germline V lookup: CDR1 SQVTM, CDR2 ANQGSEA.

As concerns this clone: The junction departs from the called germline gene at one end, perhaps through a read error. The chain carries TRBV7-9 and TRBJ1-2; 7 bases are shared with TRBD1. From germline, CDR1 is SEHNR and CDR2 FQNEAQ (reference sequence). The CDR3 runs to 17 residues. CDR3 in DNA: TGTTCCAGCAGCCGACTGATCCGGGACAGTATTAAAAGTGGCTACACCTTC. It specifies CSSSRLIRDSIKSGYTF.

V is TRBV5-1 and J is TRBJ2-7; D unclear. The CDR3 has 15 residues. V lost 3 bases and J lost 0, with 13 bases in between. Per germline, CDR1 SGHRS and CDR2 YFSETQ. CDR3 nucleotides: TGCGCCAGCAGCTCTGCGGCCAGCGACTCCTACGAGCAGTACTTC. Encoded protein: CASSSAASDSYEQYF.

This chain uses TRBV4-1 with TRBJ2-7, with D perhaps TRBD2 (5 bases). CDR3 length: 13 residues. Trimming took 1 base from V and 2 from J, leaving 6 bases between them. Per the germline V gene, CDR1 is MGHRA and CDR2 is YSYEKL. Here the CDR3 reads CASSQGRAYEQYF. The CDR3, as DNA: TGCGCCAGCAGCCAAGGGCGGGCCTACGAGCAGTACTTC.

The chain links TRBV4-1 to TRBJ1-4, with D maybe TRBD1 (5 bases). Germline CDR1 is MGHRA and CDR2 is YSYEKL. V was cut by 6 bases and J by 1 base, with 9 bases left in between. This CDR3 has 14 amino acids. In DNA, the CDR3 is TGCGCCAGCAGTCCCAGGGTAACTAATGAAAAACTGTTTTTT. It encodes CASSPRVTNEKLFF.

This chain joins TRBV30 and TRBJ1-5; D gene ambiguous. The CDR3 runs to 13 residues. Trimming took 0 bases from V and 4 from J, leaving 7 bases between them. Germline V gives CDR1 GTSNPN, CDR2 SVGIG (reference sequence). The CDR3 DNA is TGTGCCTGGAGTGTCCGGCGGAATCAGCCCCAGCATTTT. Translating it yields CAWSVRRNQPQHF.

The CDR3 protein is CASSSEWGENIQYF. For the CDR3, the DNA is TGTGCCAGCAGTTCTGAATGGGGGGAAAACATTCAGTACTTC. The chain has TRBV7-2 and TRBJ2-4, with D possibly being TRBD2 (6 bases). Per the germline V gene, CDR1 is SGHTA and CDR2 is FQGNSA. CDR3 length: 14 amino acids. V dropped 6 bases and J dropped 5 bases, with 14 bases sitting between them.

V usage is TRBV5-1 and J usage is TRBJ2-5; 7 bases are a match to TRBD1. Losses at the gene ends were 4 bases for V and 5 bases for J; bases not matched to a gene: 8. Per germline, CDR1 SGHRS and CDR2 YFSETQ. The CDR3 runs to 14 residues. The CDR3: CASSPEGAGETQYF. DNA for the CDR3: TGCGCCAGCAGCCCCGAGGGGGCTGGGGAGACCCAGTACTTC.

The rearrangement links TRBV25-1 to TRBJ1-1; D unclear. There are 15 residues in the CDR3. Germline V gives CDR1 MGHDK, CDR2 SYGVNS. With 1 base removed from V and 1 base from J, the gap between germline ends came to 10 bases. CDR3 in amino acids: CASSEWSGGNTEAFF. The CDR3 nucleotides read TGTGCCAGCAGTGAATGGTCGGGTGGGAACACTGAAGCTTTCTTT.

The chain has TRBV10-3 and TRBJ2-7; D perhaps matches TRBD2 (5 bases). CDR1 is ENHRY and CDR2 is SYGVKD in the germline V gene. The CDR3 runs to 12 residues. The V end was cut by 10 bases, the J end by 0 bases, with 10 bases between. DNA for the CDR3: TGTGCCAGCTCCCGGGGCTCCTACGAGCAGTACTTC. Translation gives CASSRGSYEQYF.

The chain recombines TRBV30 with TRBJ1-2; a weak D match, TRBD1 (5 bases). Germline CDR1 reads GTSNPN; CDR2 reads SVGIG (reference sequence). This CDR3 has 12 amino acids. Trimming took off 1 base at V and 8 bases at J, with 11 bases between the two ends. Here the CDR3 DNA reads TGTGCCTGGAGTGGGGAGGGGATGGGCTACACCTTC. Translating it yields CAWSGEGMGYTF. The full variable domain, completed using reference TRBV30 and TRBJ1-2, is SQTIHQWPATLVQPVGSPLSLECTVEGTSNPNLYWYRQAAGRGLQLLFYSVGIGQISSEVPQNLSASRPQDRQFILSSKKLLLSDSGFYLCAWSGEGMGYTFGSGTRLTVV.

The CDR3 is CASSTVDRVVETQYF. The DNA of the CDR3 is TGTGCCAGTAGTACGGTGGACAGGGTGGTAGAGACCCAGTACTTC. The chain employs TRBV19 and TRBJ2-5; 8 bases match TRBD1. Germline trimming cut 4 bases from V and 4 bases from J; bases unmatched to any gene: 8. Germline loops: CDR1 LNHDA, CDR2 SQIVND (reference sequence). The CDR3 is made up of 15 amino acids. Full variable domain (outside the CDR3, taken from reference TRBV19 and TRBJ2-5): DGGITQSPKYLFRKEGQNVTLSCEQNLNHDAMYWYRQDPGQGLRLIYYSQIVNDFQKGDIAEGYSVSREKKESFPLTVTSAQKNPTAFYLCASSTVDRVVETQYFGPGTRLLVL.

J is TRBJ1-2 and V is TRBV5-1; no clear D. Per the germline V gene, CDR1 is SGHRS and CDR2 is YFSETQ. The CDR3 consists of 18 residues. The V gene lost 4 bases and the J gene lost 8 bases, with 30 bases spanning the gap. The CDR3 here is CASSLLATKENEDWGYTF. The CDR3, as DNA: TGCGCCAGCAGCCTCCTTGCGACTAAAGAAAACGAAGACTGGGGCTACACCTTC.

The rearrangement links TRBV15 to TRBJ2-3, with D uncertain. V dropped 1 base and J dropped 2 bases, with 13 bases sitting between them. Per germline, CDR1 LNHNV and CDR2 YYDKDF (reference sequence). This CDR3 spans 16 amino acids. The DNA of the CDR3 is TGTGCCACCAGCAGAGCCGCGCAGGAAATCACAGATACGCAGTATTTT. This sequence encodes CATSRAAQEITDTQYF.

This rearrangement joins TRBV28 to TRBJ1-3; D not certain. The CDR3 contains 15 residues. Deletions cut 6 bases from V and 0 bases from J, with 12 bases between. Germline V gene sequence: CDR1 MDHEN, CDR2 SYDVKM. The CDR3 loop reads CASSIGSPSGNTIYF. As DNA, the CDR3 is TGTGCCAGCAGCATCGGGTCTCCCTCTGGAAACACCATATATTTT. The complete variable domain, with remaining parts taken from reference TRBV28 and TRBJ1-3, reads DVKVTQSSRYLVKRTGEKVFLECVQDMDHENMFWYRQDPGLGLRLIYFSYDVKMKEKGDIPEGYSVSREKKERFSLILESASTNQTSMYLCASSIGSPSGNTIYFGEGSWLTVV.

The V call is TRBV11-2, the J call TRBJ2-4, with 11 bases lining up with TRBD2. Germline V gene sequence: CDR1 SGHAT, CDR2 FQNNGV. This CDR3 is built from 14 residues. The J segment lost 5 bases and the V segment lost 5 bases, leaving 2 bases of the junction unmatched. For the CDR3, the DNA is TGTGCCAGCAGCGTGGGACTAGCGGAAAACATTCAGTACTTC. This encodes CASSVGLAENIQYF.

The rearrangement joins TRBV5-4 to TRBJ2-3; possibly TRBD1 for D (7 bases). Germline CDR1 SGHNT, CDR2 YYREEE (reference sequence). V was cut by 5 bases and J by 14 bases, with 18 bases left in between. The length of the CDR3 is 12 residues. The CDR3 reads CASSQGGPPWYF. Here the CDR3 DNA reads TGTGCCAGCAGTCAGGGGGGACCGCCCTGGTATTTT.

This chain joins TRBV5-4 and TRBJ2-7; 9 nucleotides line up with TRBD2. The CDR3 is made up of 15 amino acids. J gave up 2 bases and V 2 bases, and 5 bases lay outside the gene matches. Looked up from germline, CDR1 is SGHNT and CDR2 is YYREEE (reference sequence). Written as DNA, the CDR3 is TGTGCCAGCAGCTTAGGTAGCGGGGGTGCCTACGAGCAGTACTTC. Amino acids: CASSLGSGGAYEQYF.

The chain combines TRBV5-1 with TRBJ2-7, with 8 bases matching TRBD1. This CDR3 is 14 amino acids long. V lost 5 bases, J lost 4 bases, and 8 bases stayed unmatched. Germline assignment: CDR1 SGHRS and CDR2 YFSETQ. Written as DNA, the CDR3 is TGCGCCAGCAGTGGGCAGGGGGCGAAATACGAGCAGTACTTC. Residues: CASSGQGAKYEQYF.

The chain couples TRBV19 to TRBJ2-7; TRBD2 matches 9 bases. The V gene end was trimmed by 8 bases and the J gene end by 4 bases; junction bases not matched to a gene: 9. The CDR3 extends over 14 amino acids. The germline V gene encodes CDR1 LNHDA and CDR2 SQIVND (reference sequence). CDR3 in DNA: TGTGCCAGTGGCTTAGCGGGAGTTAAATACGAGCAGTACTTC. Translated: CASGLAGVKYEQYF.